The 17 T cell receptor beta chains below come from one sample, sequenced in a study of T cell changes during pregnancy in multiple sclerosis. Sequencing used immunoSEQ multiplex PCR; TCRdb keeps in-frame clones, though not all of them. The sample contains over 45,000 clones, 70% to 90% of which appear only once. This material consisted of peripheral blood, taken in the first trimester of pregnancy. The receptor set was obtained from a female donor with multiple sclerosis, enrolled in a pregnancy study.

The chain uses TRBV5-1 and TRBJ1-3; D not certain. Trimming removed 0 bases at V and 0 bases at J, with 7 bases between. The CDR3 contains 15 residues. The germline V gene encodes CDR1 SGHRS and CDR2 YFSETQ. DNA of the CDR3: TGCGCCAGCAGCTTGGGCCGCAGCTCTGGAAACACCATATATTTT. Its protein product is CASSLGRSSGNTIYF. The full variable domain, completed using reference TRBV5-1 and TRBJ1-3, is KAGVTQTPRYLIKTRGQQVTLSCSPISGHRSVSWYQQTPGQGLQFLFEYFSETQRNKGNFPGRFSGRQFSNSRSEMNVSTLELGDSALYLCASSLGRSSGNTIYFGEGSWLTVV.

J is TRBJ2-2 and V is TRBV9, with 8 bases fitting TRBD1. Trimming took 2 bases from V and 7 from J; bases not matched to a gene: 4. Germline V gene data show CDR1 as SGDLS and CDR2 as YYNGEE. The CDR3 sequence is 14 residues long. The CDR3 nucleotides read TGTGCCAGCAGCGTGGACAGGGCTAACGGGGAGCTGTTTTTT. Translation gives CASSVDRANGELFF.

V and J are TRBV5-1 and TRBJ2-7, with a weak D call TRBD2 (6 bases). Trimming left V 4 bases short and J 7 bases short, with 15 bases between. From germline, CDR1 is SGHRS and CDR2 YFSETQ. The CDR3 is made up of 13 amino acids. The CDR3 sequence is CASSRGTVREQYF. The CDR3 DNA reads TGCGCCAGCAGCCGGGGGACCGTTCGGGAGCAGTACTTC.

The chain is built from TRBV5-6 and TRBJ2-3; 9 bases map to TRBD1. There are 14 residues in the CDR3. V gave up 4 bases and J gave up 5 bases; unmatched junction bases: 5. The germline V gene has CDR1 SGHDT and CDR2 YYEEEE. CDR3 amino acids: CASSRGQGGDTQYF. The CDR3 DNA is TGTGCCAGCAGCCGGGGACAGGGCGGAGATACGCAGTATTTT.

V gene TRBV28 combines with J gene TRBJ2-1; 8 bases fit TRBD1. Per germline, CDR1 MDHEN and CDR2 SYDVKM. With 4 bases clipped from V and 0 bases from J, the junction kept 8 bases outside the gene matches. The CDR3 contains 17 residues. The CDR3 bases are TGTGCCAGCAGTTCGCCGGCTACAGGGGGCTCCTACAATGAGCAGTTCTTC. Translating it yields CASSSPATGGSYNEQFF.

V gene TRBV2 combines with J gene TRBJ2-5; TRBD1 is a possible D gene (5 bases). Germline assignment: CDR1 SNHLY and CDR2 FYNNEI. Between the trimmed V and J ends, which lost 2 bases and 5 bases, there was a span of 18 bases. CDR3 length: 16 residues. The CDR3 DNA sequence: TGTGCCAGCAGTGAAAATTTGGCAGGGAATGGGGAGACCCAGTACTTC. Amino acids: CASSENLAGNGETQYF.

This chain connects TRBV6-4 to TRBJ1-5; D uncertain. The CDR3 totals 13 residues. Germline CDR1 MRHNA, CDR2 SNTAGT. Trimming took off 5 bases at V and 9 bases at J, with 14 bases between the two ends. This CDR3 reads CASSFHSLSPQHF. The CDR3 DNA reads as TGTGCCAGCAGTTTTCACAGCCTCTCGCCCCAGCATTTT.

The V and J genes are TRBV10-3 and TRBJ1-6; D remains unclear. This CDR3 contains 15 residues. Germline CDR1 is ENHRY and CDR2 is SYGVKD. The ends were cut back, 4 bases at V and 7 bases at J, with 14 bases in the middle. CDR3 protein: CAISVEVTGNSPLHF. The DNA of the CDR3 is TGTGCCATCAGTGTGGAAGTGACTGGGAATTCACCCCTCCACTTT.

The CDR3 sequence is CASSLSFIQGVWAGELFF. CDR3 bases: TGTGCCAGCAGTTTATCGTTCATACAGGGGGTGTGGGCCGGGGAGCTGTTTTTT. The V call is TRBV27, the J call TRBJ2-2, with TRBD1 matching 8 bases. Germline CDR1 MNHEY, CDR2 SMNVEV (reference sequence). CDR3 length: 18 residues. V trimming: 0 bases; J trimming: 6 bases; junction bases outside the gene matches: 12.

This clone showed up just a few times. The chain carries TRBV5-1 and TRBJ2-2, with TRBD2 matching 14 bases. The germline CDR1 and CDR2 sequences are SGHRS and YFSETQ. CDR3 length equals 16 residues. V gave up 4 bases and J gave up 4 bases; unmatched junction bases: 3. The CDR3: CASSSGTSGGTGELFF. The CDR3 DNA sequence: TGCGCCAGCAGCAGCGGGACTAGCGGGGGCACCGGGGAGCTGTTTTTT.

This chain uses TRBV2 with TRBJ1-2; tentative D call: TRBD1 (5 bases). Germline lookup yields CDR1 SNHLY and CDR2 FYNNEI. V shed 1 base and J shed 4 bases, with 16 bases lying between them. This CDR3 is 16 amino acids long. CDR3 amino acids: CASSEEAGGTVYGYTF. The CDR3 nucleotides read TGTGCCAGCAGTGAAGAGGCGGGGGGTACAGTCTATGGCTACACCTTC.

The chain joins TRBV4-1 to TRBJ2-7, with 8 bases lining up with TRBD2. Germline CDR1 and CDR2: MGHRA and YSYEKL. With 4 bases clipped from V and 2 bases from J, the junction kept 4 bases outside the gene matches. The CDR3 extends over 14 amino acids. As DNA, the CDR3 is TGCGCCAGCAGCCTTAGCGGGACCCCCTACGAGCAGTACTTC. This sequence encodes CASSLSGTPYEQYF.

The rearrangement links TRBV27 to TRBJ1-6, with D maybe TRBD1 (5 bases). Trimming cost V 8 bases and J 10 bases, with 21 bases left between them. The germline V gene encodes CDR1 MNHEY and CDR2 SMNVEV (reference sequence). The CDR3 contains 15 residues. CDR3 in amino acids: CASRVGAGYRSPLHF. DNA for the CDR3: TGTGCCAGCCGAGTTGGGGCAGGGTATCGCTCACCCCTCCACTTT.

The chain has TRBV12-5 and TRBJ2-1; TRBD1 matches at 7 bases. Germline assignment: CDR1 LGHNT and CDR2 FRNRAP. V was pared by 1 base and J by 10 bases, with 19 bases of the junction left unmatched. The CDR3 is 18 residues long. CDR3 sequence: CASGLATRSGTEVKEQFF. CDR3 nucleotide sequence: TGTGCTAGTGGTTTGGCGACTCGATCCGGGACAGAGGTAAAAGAGCAGTTCTTC. The variable domain in full, completed from reference TRBV12-5 and TRBJ2-1, reads DARVTQTPRHKVTEMGQEVTMRCQPILGHNTVFWYRQTMMQGLELLAYFRNRAPLDDSGMPKDRFSAEMPDATLATLKIQPSEPRDSAVYFCASGLATRSGTEVKEQFFGPGTRLTVL.

This clone was detected once. This rearrangement joins TRBV6-6 to TRBJ2-7, with TRBD1 matching over 9 bases. From germline, CDR1 is MNHNY and CDR2 SVGAGI (reference sequence). The CDR3 runs 14 residues. J gave up 2 bases and V 6 bases, and 5 bases lay outside the gene matches. The CDR3 region has the DNA TGTGCCAGCAGAAAGGGACAGGGTCCCTACGAGCAGTACTTC. Its translation: CASRKGQGPYEQYF.

This chain links TRBV9 with TRBJ1-1, with 12 positions matching TRBD1. CDR3 size: 15 residues. The trim removed 3 bases at V and 5 bases at J, leaving 5 bases unmatched. CDR1 is SGDLS and CDR2 is YYNGEE in the germline V gene. The CDR3 protein is CASSERGQGATEAFF. The CDR3 nucleotides are TGTGCCAGCAGCGAGAGGGGACAGGGGGCAACTGAAGCTTTCTTT.

The chain recombines TRBV4-3 with TRBJ1-6, with D maybe TRBD1 (5 bases). The CDR3 extends over 19 amino acids. CDR1 and CDR2 (germline): LGHNA, YSLEER. V was trimmed by 0 bases and J by 3 bases, leaving 18 bases between them. The CDR3 spells CASSQDFPGRGNYNSPLHF. The CDR3 bases are TGCGCCAGCAGCCAAGATTTTCCTGGAAGGGGAAACTATAATTCACCCCTCCACTTT.